A single sample gave rise to the 9 T cell receptor beta chains below, sequenced in a study of blood T cell repertoires in COVID-19. The assay was immunoSEQ multiplex PCR, and TCRdb's table has in-frame clones only and misses some. This sample has 310,000 or so clones; about 89% occur once, and the top ten carry around 6%. The specimen sequenced was peripheral blood. The receptors were gathered from a young man who had recovered from COVID-19.

The chain carries TRBV27 and TRBJ2-7, with D perhaps matching TRBD2 (7 bases). Trimming removed 5 bases at V and 1 base at J, with 15 bases between. Germline loops: CDR1 MNHEY, CDR2 SMNVEV (reference sequence). The CDR3 covers 15 residues. In DNA, the CDR3 is TGTGCCAGCAGTGAACAGGGAGGGGGGTCCTACGAGCAGTACTTC. Translating gives CASSEQGGGSYEQYF.

The genes are TRBV18 and TRBJ1-2, with D possibly TRBD1 on 5 matching bases. The V and J ends lost 5 bases and 3 bases respectively, with 25 bases between them. The germline gives CDR1 KGHSH, CDR2 LQKENI. CDR3 size: 18 residues. The CDR3 DNA reads as TGTGCCAGCTCAGACGCTACCGGGACCCCGGGAGGGGACTATGGCTACACCTTC. Translating it yields CASSDATGTPGGDYGYTF.

V is TRBV6-5 and J is TRBJ1-1; 7 bases agree with TRBD1. Germline trimming cut 3 bases from V and 3 bases from J; bases unmatched to any gene: 10. CDR1 is MNHEY and CDR2 is SVGAGI in the germline V gene. The CDR3 covers 16 residues. The CDR3 sequence is CASSYRTGFAYTEAFF. CDR3 DNA sequence: TGTGCCAGCAGTTATAGGACAGGTTTCGCGTACACTGAAGCTTTCTTT.

This rearrangement joins TRBV19 to TRBJ2-1, with 14 bases fitting TRBD2. V dropped 3 bases and J dropped 7; count of bases not matched to a gene: 2. Germline V gene data show CDR1 as LNHDA and CDR2 as SQIVND (reference sequence). This CDR3 region has 15 residues. The CDR3 loop is CASSIGTSGSNEQFF. CDR3 nucleotide sequence: TGTGCCAGTAGTATCGGGACTAGCGGGAGTAATGAGCAGTTCTTC.

The V and J genes are TRBV5-4 and TRBJ1-4; 9 bases agree with TRBD1. V gave up 4 bases and J gave up 8 bases; unmatched junction bases: 6. Germline CDR1 SGHNT, CDR2 YYREEE (reference sequence). The CDR3 consists of 14 residues. The CDR3 nucleotides are TGTGCCAGCAGCGCCGGGACAGGGTCCGAAAAACTGTTTTTT. Its translation: CASSAGTGSEKLFF.

This chain connects TRBV3-1 (or the pseudogene TRBV3-2) to TRBJ2-4, with 12 positions matching TRBD2. V lost 1 base, J lost 9 bases, and 7 bases stayed unmatched. This CDR3 has 16 residues. Per germline, CDR1 LGHDT and CDR2 YNNKEL (reference sequence). This CDR3 is CASSQGLAGGPVIQYF. Here the CDR3 DNA reads TGTGCCAGCAGCCAAGGGCTAGCGGGAGGGCCGGTCATTCAGTACTTC.

This clone has only one observation. J is TRBJ2-6 and V is TRBV6-6; perhaps TRBD1 as D (5 bases). The CDR3 spans 18 residues. Germline CDR1 is MNHNY and CDR2 is SVGAGI (reference sequence). Trimming removed 5 bases at V and 1 base at J, with 18 bases between. CDR3 bases: TGTGCCAGCAGTCCTTTCGGCCAGGGATTATCTGGGGCCAACGTCCTGACTTTC. Its protein is CASSPFGQGLSGANVLTF.

The chain has TRBV24-1 and TRBJ2-1; 8 positions agree with TRBD2. CDR3 length equals 18 residues. Per the germline V gene, CDR1 is KGHDR and CDR2 is SFDVKD. With 2 bases clipped from V and 1 base from J, the junction kept 9 bases outside the gene matches. CDR3 bases: TGTGCCACCAGTGATTATCGGAGTAGCGGGAAGTCCTACAATGAGCAGTTCTTC. This encodes CATSDYRSSGKSYNEQFF.

This clone was picked up one time. V usage is TRBV29-1 and J usage is TRBJ1-2; D perhaps matches TRBD1 (5 bases). This CDR3 has 13 residues. The germline gives CDR1 SQVTM, CDR2 ANQGSEA. V lost 3 bases and J lost 0, with 8 bases in between. CDR3 nucleotide sequence: TGCAGCGTTGAGGGGCGGCCTAACTATGGCTACACCTTC. This codes for CSVEGRPNYGYTF.